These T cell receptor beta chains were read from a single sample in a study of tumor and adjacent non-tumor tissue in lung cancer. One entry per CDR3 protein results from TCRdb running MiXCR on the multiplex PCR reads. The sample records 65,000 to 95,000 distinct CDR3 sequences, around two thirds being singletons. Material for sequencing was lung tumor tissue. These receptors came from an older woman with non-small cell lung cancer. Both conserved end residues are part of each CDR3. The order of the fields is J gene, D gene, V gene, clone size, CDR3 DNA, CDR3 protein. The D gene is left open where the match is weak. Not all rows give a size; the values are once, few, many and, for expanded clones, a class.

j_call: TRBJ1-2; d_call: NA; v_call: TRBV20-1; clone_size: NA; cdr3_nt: TGCAGTGCTATGGGGCAGGGCACATCCAAGCACTATGGCTACATCTTC; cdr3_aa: CSAMGQGTSKHYGYIF
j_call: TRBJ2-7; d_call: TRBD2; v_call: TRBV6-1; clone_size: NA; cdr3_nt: TGTGACAGCAGTTCCGGACTAGCGGGAACCATCTCCTACGAGCAGTACTTC; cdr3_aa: CDSSSGLAGTISYEQYF
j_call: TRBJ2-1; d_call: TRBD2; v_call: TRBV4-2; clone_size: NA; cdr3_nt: TGTGCCGGCAGCCAGATGACAAGCGGGAGTGATGAGCAGTTCTTC; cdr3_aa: CAGSQMTSGSDEQFF
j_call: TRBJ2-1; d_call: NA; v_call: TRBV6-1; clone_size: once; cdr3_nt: TGTGCCTGTAGTGTTGACGGCAACAATGAGCAGTTCTTC; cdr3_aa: CACSVDGNNEQFF
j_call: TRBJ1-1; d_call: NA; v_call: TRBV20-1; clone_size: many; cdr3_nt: TGCAGTGCTAGAGAAAGGGGGGGAGGGACTGAAGCTTTCTTT; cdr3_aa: CSARERGGGTEAFF
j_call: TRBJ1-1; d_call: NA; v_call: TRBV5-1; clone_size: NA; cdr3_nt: TGCACCAGCAGCATCGGAAACAAGGGTACGAACACTCAAGCTTTCTTT; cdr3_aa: CTSSIGNKGTNTQAFF
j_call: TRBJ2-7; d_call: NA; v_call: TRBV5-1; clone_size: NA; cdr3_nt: TGCGCCAGCAGCTTTGAAATGGGGGGTACCTACGAGCAGTACTTC; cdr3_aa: CASSFEMGGTYEQYF
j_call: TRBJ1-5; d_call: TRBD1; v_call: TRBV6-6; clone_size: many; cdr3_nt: TGTGCCAGCAGAAATACAGGGGTGGGCAATCAGCCCCAGCATTTT; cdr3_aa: CASRNTGVGNQPQHF
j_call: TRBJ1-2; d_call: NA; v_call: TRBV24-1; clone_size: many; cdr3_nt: TGTGCCACCGCAAATGAGGGCGACTATGGCTACACCTTC; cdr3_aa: CATANEGDYGYTF
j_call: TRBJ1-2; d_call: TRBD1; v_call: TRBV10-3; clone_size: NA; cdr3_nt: TGTACCATCAGCAAGTCGGGACAGTCCTATGGCTACACCTTC; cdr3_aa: CTISKSGQSYGYTF
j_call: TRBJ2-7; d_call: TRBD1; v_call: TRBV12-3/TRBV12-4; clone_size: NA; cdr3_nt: TGTGCCAGCAGTTTCCGGCAGGGGGCTCCTTACGAGCAGTACTTC; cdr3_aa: CASSFRQGAPYEQYF
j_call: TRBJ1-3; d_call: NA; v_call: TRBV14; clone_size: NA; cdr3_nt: TGTGCCAGCAGCCCCCAAGATGGGGTTTCTGGAAACACCATATATTTT; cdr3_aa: CASSPQDGVSGNTIYF
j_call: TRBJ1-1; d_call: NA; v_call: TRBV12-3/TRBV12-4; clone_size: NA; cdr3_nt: TGTGCCAGCAGCTTATGGCACAGCTCCTGCCAAGCTTTCTTT; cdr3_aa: CASSLWHSSCQAFF
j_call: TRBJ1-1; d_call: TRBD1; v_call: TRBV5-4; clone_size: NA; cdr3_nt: TGTGCCAGCAGGACAGGGGGTAGGACTAAAGCGTTCTTT; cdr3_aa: CASRTGGRTKAFF
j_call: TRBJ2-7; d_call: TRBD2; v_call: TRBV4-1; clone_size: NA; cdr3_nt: TGCACCAGGAGCCAAAGAACCCCGCGGGAGGGCCAATACGAGCAGTACTTC; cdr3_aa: CTRSQRTPREGQYEQYF
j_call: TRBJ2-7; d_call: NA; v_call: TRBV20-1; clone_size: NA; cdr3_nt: TGCAGTGCTCCCCGGAACAGCTCCTACGAGCAGTACTTC; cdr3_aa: CSAPRNSSYEQYF
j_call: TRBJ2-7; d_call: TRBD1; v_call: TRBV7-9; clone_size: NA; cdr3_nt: TGTGCCAGCAGCTCTTCCGACAGGGGTATCCTCTACGAGCAGTACTTC; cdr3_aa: CASSSSDRGILYEQYF
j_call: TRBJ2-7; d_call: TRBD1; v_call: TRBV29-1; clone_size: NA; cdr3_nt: TGCAGCGCCGGACAGGGCCTAGGGAACGAGCAGTATTTC; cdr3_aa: CSAGQGLGNEQYF
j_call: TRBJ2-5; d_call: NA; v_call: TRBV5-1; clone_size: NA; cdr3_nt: TGCGCCAGCAGCAAGTCAAGGGGGGACCAAGAGACCCAGTACTTC; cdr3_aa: CASSKSRGDQETQYF
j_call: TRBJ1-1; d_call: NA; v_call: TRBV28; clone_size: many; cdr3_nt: TGTGCCAGCACCCCGAACTTGGGGGAAGCTTTCTTT; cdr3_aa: CASTPNLGEAFF
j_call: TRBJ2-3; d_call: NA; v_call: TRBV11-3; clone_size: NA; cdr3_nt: TGTGCCAGCAGCTCTGACACTAGCACGGATACGCAGTATTTT; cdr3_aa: CASSSDTSTDTQYF
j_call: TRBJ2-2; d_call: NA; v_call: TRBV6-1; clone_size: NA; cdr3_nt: TGTGCCATCAGGGAAACTAACGGGAGAATCACCGGGGAGCTGTTTTTC; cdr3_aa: CAIRETNGRITGELFF
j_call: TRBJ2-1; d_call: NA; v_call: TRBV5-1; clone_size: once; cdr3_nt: TGCTCCAGCAGCTCCTCCCTGTTTGAGTCCTACAATGAGCAGTTCTTC; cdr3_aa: CSSSSSLFESYNEQFF
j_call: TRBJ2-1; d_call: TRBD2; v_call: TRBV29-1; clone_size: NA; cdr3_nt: TGCAGTGTTGTTCTAGCGGGGAGAGACAATGAGCAGTTCTTC; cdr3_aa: CSVVLAGRDNEQFF
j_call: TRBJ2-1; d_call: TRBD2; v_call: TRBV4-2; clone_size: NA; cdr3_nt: TGTTCCAGCAGCCCTGGAGCGGGAGGAGAATACAATGAGCAGTTGTTC; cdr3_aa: CSSSPGAGGEYNEQLF
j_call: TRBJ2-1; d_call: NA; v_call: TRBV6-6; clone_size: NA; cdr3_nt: TGTGCCAACAGTTACCCCGTGGGGTCCTACATTGAGCAGTTCTTC; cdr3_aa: CANSYPVGSYIEQFF
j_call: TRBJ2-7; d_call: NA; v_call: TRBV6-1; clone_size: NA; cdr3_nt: TGTGTCAGCAGTGGGGGTGCTAGCGACAGCTCCCACCAGCAGTACTTC; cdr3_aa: CVSSGGASDSSHQQYF
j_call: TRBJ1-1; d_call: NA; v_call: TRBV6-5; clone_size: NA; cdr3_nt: TGTACCAGCAGTTACTCTCGGAGAGGGGGATTGAACACTGGAGCTTTCTTT; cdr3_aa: CTSSYSRRGGLNTGAFF
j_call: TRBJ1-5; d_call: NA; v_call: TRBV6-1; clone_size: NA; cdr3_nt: TGTGCCAGCAGTGAAGCAGAGAGTGGCGACCAGCCCCAGCATTTT; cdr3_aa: CASSEAESGDQPQHF
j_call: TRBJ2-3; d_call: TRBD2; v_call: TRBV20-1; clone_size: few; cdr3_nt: TGCAGTGCTAGAGATAGCGGGAGGAACACAGATACGCAGTATTTT; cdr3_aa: CSARDSGRNTDTQYF
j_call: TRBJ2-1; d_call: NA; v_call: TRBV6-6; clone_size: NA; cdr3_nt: TGTTCCAGCAGTTACGGTCTGGAAAAGTCCTACATTGAGCAGTTCTTC; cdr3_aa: CSSSYGLEKSYIEQFF
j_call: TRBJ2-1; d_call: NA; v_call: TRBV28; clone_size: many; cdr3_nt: TGTGCCAGCAGGCTTTTTGAGCACGAGCAGTTCTTC; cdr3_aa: CASRLFEHEQFF
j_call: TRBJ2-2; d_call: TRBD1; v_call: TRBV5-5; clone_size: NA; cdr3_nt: TGTGCCAGCAGCTTGAAGACAGGGGACACTGGGGAGCTGTTCTTT; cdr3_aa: CASSLKTGDTGELFF
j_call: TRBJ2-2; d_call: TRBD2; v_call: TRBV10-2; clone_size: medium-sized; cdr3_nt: TGCGCCAGCAGTGAACGGACTAGTTACACCGGGGAGCTGTTTTTT; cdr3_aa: CASSERTSYTGELFF
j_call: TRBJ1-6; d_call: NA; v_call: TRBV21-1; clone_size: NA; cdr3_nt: TGTGCCAGCAACACTTCTTCGTTTAACTCCTATAATTCACCCCTCCACTTT; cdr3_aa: CASNTSSFNSYNSPLHF
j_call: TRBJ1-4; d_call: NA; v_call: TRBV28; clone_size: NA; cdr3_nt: TGTGCCAGCAAGAAGGCCTTTAATGAAAAACTGTTTTTT; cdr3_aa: CASKKAFNEKLFF
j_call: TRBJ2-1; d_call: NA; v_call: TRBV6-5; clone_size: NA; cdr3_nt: TGTGCCAGCAGTTACGCGGCCGGCTTCTTCGGTGAGCAATTCTTC; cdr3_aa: CASSYAAGFFGEQFF
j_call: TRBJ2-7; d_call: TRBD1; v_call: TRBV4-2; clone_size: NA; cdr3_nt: TGTGCCAGCAGCCAAGGCCCGGGAGGGACAGGGGTAAACGAGCAGTACTTC; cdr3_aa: CASSQGPGGTGVNEQYF
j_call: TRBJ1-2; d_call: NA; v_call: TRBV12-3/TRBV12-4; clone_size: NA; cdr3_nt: TGTGCCAGCAGCATTTATGGCTACACCTTC; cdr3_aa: CASSIYGYTF
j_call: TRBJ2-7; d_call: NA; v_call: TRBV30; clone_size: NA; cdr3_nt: TGTGCTTATGAACGGCGGGCCAGGAGTATCTCCTACGGGCAGTACTTC; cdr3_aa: CAYERRARSISYGQYF
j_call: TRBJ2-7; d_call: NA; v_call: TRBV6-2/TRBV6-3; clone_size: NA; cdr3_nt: TGTGCCAGCAGATGCGGTTGGGGGCAGGTCTCCTACGAGCAGTATTTC; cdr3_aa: CASRCGWGQVSYEQYF
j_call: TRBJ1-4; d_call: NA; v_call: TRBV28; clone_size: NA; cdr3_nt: TGTGCCAGCAGAAGAGGGGCTAATGAAAAACTGTTTTTT; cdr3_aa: CASRRGANEKLFF
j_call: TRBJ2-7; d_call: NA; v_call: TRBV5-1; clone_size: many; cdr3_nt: TGCGCCAGCAGCTCCTCCGGGAACGCTGGGGAGCAGTACTTC; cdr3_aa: CASSSSGNAGEQYF
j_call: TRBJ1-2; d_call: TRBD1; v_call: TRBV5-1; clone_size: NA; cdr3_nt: TGTGCCACCAGCCCGACAGGGAGCTATGGCTACACCTTC; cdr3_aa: CATSPTGSYGYTF
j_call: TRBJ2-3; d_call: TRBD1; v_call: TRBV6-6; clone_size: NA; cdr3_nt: TGTGCCAGCAGGAGGGGGCTCGACACAGATACTCAGTATTTT; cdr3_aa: CASRRGLDTDTQYF
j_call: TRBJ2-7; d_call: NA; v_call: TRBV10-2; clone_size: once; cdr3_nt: TGCGCCAGCAGCACTACCGGGACCATTTACGAGCAGTACTTT; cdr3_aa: CASSTTGTIYEQYF
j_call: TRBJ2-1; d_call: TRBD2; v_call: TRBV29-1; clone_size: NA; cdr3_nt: TGCAGCGTTGATAGGGAGGGAGCCTACAGTGAGCAGTTCTTC; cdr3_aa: CSVDREGAYSEQFF
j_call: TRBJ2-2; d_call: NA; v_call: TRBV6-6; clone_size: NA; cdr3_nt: TGTGCCAGCAGTTACTCCTGGGTTGAGAACACCGGGGAGCTGTCTTTT; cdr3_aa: CASSYSWVENTGELSF
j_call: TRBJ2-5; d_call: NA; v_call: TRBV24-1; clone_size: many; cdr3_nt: TGTGCCACCAGTGACCCCCAAACAGGGTTAGAGACCCAGTACTTC; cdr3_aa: CATSDPQTGLETQYF
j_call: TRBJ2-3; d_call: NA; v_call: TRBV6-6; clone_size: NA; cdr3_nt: TGTGCCAGCGTTACTTGTGGCACAGATATGCAGTATTTT; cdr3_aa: CASVTCGTDMQYF
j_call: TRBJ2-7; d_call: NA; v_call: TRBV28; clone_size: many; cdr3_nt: TGTGCCAGCAGTTTTGAGGGCTACGAGCAGTACTTC; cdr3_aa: CASSFEGYEQYF
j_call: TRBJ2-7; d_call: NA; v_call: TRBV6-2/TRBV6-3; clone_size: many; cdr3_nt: TGTGCCAGCGGCGCTAGCCCCTACGAGCAGTACTTC; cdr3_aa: CASGASPYEQYF